This TCR beta chain derives from a study of OX40 agonist ivuxolimab in advanced cancers. Overall study context: As their treatment, patients were administered ivuxolimab, an agonistic anti-OX40 (CD134) antibody. Three patients, one with hepatocellular carcinoma and two with cutaneous melanoma, achieved partial responses. Broader study findings: Within 6 weeks, CD4+ and CD8+ blood T cells expanded clonally at 0.1 to 3.0 mg/kg. Fewer expanded clones were found on average in CD4+ than in CD8+ T cells.

Only in-frame clones appear in the TCRdb table, and some are missing; sequencing was by immunoSEQ multiplex PCR. The sample lists about 78,000 clones, 92% occurring once. CDR3 length: 15 amino acids. CDR1 and CDR2 (germline): SGHVS, FQNEAQ. Unmatched junction bases numbered 8, after V lost 5 bases and J lost 3 bases. As to this clone: What it binds is unknown.

Sequenced material: CD4+ or CD8+ T cells sorted from blood, taken in a trial of the OX40 agonist ivuxolimab. The source is an adult with an advanced solid tumor such as melanoma, head and neck, liver or kidney cancer. The chain carries TRBV7-8 and TRBJ2-7; TRBD1 matches at 9 bases. The CDR3: CASSLLQGAGYEQYF. The CDR3 bases are TGTGCCAGCAGCCTATTACAGGGGGCGGGCTACGAGCAGTACTTC.